The 4 T cell receptor beta chains below all came from one sample that was sequenced in a study of blood T cell repertoires in COVID-19. Measured with immunoSEQ multiplex PCR; TCRdb has only the in-frame clones, and not every one. The repertoire holds about 270,000 clones, with approximately 91% as singletons. What was sequenced was PBMCs or T cells enriched from blood (not recorded which). These receptors all come from a woman aged 40 to 55 with acute COVID-19.

The chain uses TRBV3-1 (or the pseudogene TRBV3-2) and TRBJ1-2; the D gene is possibly TRBD1 (5 bases). The V and J ends lost 3 bases and 4 bases respectively, with 15 bases between them. The CDR3 has 15 amino acids. CDR1 and CDR2 (germline): LGHDT, YNNKEL (reference sequence). This CDR3 is CASSQGGGTGYGYTF. CDR3 sequence (DNA): TGTGCCAGCAGCCAGGGGGGGGGTACAGGCTATGGCTACACCTTC.

The V and J genes are TRBV3-1 (or the pseudogene TRBV3-2) and TRBJ2-7; TRBD1 aligns across 9 bases. CDR1 LGHDT and CDR2 YNNKEL come from the germline V gene (reference sequence). This CDR3 is built from 14 residues. Trimming removed 4 bases from V and 5 bases from J; junction bases left unmatched: 6. The CDR3, as DNA: TGTGCCAGCAGCCCACGGGACAGGGCCAACGAGCAGTACTTC. As protein: CASSPRDRANEQYF.

This chain's CDR3 is CASSPAQGNGYTF. Written as DNA, the CDR3 is TGTGCCAGCTCACCGGCTCAGGGAAATGGCTACACCTTC. The gene calls are TRBV18 and TRBJ1-2, with D perhaps matching TRBD1 (5 bases). This CDR3 spans 13 amino acids. V was shortened by 3 bases and J by 6 bases, with 11 bases between the two germline ends. CDR1 is KGHSH and CDR2 is LQKENI in the germline V gene.

A single count supports this clone. The chain has TRBV7-2 and TRBJ2-5; tentative D call: TRBD2 (5 bases). The V gene lost 7 bases and the J gene lost 5 bases, with 14 bases spanning the gap. CDR1 and CDR2 from the germline V gene are SGHTA and FQGNSA. This CDR3 is 13 amino acids long. The DNA of the CDR3 is TGTGCCAGCACCGAGGGTGAGGGTGAGACCCAGTACTTC. Translated, it gives CASTEGEGETQYF.